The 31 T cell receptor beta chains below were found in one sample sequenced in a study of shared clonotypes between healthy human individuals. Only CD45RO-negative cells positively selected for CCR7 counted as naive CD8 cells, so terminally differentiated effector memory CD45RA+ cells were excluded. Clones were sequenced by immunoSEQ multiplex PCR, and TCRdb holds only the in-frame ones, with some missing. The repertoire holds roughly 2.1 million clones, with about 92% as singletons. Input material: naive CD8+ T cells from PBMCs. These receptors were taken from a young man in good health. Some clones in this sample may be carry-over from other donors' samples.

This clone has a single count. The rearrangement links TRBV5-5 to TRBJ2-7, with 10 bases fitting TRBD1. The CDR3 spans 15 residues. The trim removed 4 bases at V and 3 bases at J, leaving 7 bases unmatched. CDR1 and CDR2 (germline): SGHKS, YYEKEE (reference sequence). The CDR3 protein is CASSGRDRGIYEQYF. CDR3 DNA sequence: TGTGCCAGCAGCGGCCGGGACAGGGGTATCTACGAGCAGTACTTC.

The CDR3 spells CASRSGTGGFETQYF. CDR3 coding DNA: TGCGCCAGCAGGTCCGGGACAGGCGGGTTTGAGACCCAGTACTTC. The rearrangement links TRBV5-1 to TRBJ2-5; 8 bases are shared with TRBD1. V lost 5 bases, J lost 5 bases, and 11 bases stayed unmatched. Germline V CDR1 and CDR2: SGHRS, YFSETQ. The CDR3 is 15 amino acids.

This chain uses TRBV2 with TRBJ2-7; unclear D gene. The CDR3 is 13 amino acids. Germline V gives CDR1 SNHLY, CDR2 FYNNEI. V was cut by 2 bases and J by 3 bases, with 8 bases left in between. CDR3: CASSEIYNYEQYF. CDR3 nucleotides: TGTGCCAGCAGTGAAATCTATAACTACGAGCAGTACTTC.

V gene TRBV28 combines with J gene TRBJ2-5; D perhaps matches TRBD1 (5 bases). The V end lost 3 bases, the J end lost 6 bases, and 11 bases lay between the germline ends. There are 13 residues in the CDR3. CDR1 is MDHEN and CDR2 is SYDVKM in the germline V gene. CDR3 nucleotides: TGTGCCAGCAGTTTCTCCCAGGGAAAGACCCAGTACTTC. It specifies CASSFSQGKTQYF.

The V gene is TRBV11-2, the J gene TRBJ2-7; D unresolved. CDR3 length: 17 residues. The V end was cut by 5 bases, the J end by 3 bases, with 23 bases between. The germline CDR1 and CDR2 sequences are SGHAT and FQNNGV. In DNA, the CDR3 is TGTGCCAGCAGCGATCGCGGCATTTTAGACCCCATCTACGAGCAGTACTTC. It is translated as CASSDRGILDPIYEQYF.

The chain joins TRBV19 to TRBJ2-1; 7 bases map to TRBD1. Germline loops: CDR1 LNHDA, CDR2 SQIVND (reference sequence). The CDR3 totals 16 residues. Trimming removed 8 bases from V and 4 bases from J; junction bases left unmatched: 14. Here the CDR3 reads CASQTRTGVSYNEQFF. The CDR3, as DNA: TGTGCCAGTCAAACGCGAACAGGGGTGAGTTACAATGAGCAGTTCTTC.

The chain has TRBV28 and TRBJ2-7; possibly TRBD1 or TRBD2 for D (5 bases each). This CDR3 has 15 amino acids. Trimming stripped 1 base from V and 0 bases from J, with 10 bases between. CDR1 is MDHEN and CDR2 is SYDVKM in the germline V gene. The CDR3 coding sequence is TGTGCCAGCAGTTTATTGGGGGTTTTCTCCTACGAGCAGTACTTC. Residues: CASSLLGVFSYEQYF.

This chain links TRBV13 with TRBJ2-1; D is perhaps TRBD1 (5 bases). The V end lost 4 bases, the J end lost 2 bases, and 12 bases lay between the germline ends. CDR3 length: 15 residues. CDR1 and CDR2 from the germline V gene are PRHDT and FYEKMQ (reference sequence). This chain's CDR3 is CASSSRAEPYNEQFF. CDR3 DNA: TGTGCCAGCAGCTCCAGGGCCGAGCCCTACAATGAGCAGTTCTTC.

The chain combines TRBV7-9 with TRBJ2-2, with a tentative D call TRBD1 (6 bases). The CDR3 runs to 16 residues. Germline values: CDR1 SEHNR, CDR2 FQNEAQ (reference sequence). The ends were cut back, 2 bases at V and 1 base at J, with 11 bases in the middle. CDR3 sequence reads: CASSLIVQGNTGELFF. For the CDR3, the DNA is TGTGCCAGCAGCTTAATAGTACAGGGGAACACCGGGGAGCTGTTTTTT. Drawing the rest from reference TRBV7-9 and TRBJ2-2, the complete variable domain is DTGVSQNPRHKITKRGQNVTFRCDPISEHNRLYWYRQTLGQGPEFLTYFQNEAQLEKSRLLSDRFSAERPKGSFSTLEIQRTEQGDSAMYLCASSLIVQGNTGELFFGEGSRLTVL.

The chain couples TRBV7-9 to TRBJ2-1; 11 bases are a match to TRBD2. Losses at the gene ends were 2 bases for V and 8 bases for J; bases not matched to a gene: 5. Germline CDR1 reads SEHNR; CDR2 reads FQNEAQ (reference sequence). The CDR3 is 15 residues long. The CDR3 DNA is TGTGCCAGCAGCTTAATAGCGGGAGGGCCGGATGAGCAGTTCTTC. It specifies CASSLIAGGPDEQFF.

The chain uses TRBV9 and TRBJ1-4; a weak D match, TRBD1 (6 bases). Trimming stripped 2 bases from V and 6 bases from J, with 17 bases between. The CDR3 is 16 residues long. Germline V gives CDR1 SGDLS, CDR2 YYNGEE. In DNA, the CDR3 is TGTGCCAGCAGCGTGGGGACACTAAACCTTGATGAAAAACTGTTTTTT. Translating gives CASSVGTLNLDEKLFF.

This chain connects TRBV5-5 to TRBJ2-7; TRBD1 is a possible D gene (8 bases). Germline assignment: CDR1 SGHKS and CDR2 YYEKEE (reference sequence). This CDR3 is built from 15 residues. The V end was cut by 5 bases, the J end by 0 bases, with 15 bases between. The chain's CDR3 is CASSQRDRSSYEQYF. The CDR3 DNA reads TGTGCCAGCAGTCAGCGGGACAGGAGCTCCTACGAGCAGTACTTC.

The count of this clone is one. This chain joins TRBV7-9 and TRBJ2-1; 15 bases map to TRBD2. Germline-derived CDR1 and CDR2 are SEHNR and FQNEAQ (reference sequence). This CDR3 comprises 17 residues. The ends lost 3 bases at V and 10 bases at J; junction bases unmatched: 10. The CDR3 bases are TGTGCCAGCAGCTTCGCCGGAGGTGGACTAGCGGGAGGGGAGCAGTTCTTC. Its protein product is CASSFAGGGLAGGEQFF.

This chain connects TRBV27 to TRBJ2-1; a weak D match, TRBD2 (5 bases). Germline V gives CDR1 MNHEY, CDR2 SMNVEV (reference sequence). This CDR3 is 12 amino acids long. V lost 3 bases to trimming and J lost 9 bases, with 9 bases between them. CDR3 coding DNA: TGTGCCAGCAGTTTCAACGAGGGTGAGCAGTTCTTC. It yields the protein CASSFNEGEQFF.

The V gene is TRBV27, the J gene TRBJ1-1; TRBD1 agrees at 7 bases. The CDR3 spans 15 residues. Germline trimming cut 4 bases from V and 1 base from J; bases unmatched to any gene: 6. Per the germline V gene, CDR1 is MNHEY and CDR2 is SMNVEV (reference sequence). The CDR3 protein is CASSYRTGGNTEAFF. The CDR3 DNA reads TGTGCCAGCAGTTACCGGACAGGCGGGAACACTGAAGCTTTCTTT.

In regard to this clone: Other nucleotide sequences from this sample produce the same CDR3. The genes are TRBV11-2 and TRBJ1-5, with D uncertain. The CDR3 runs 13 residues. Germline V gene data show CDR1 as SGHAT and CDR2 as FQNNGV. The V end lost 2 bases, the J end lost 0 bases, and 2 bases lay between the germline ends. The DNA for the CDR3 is TGTGCCAGCAGCTTAAGTAGCAATCAGCCCCAGCATTTT. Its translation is CASSLSSNQPQHF.

The chain's CDR3 is CASRLDNRDRISDHYYEQYF. In nucleotides, the CDR3 is TGCGCCAGCAGACTTGACAACAGGGACAGAATCAGCGACCACTACTACGAGCAGTACTTC. The chain links TRBV5-1 to TRBJ2-7, with 7 bases identical to TRBD1. V trimming: 5 bases; J trimming: 3 bases; junction bases outside the gene matches: 26. The CDR3 length is 20 residues. The germline CDR1 and CDR2 sequences are SGHRS and YFSETQ.

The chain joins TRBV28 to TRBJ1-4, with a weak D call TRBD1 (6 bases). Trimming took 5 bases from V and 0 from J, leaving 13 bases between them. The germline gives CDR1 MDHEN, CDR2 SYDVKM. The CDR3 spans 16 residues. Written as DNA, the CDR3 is TGTGCCAGCAGTCCTTGGACAGCTGCAACTAATGAAAAACTGTTTTTT. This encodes CASSPWTAATNEKLFF. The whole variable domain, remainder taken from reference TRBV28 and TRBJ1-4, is DVKVTQSSRYLVKRTGEKVFLECVQDMDHENMFWYRQDPGLGLRLIYFSYDVKMKEKGDIPEGYSVSREKKERFSLILESASTNQTSMYLCASSPWTAATNEKLFFGSGTQLSVL.

DNA of the CDR3: TGTGCCAGCAGTTTTTGGGGAGCGGGCGAGCAGTACTTC. It codes for CASSFWGAGEQYF. This chain connects TRBV27 to TRBJ2-7, with D perhaps matching TRBD2 (6 bases). The germline gives CDR1 MNHEY, CDR2 SMNVEV (reference sequence). Deletions cut 3 bases from V and 6 bases from J, with 12 bases between. CDR3 length: 13 amino acids.

The CDR3 here is CASSILLLSNNEQFF. The CDR3, as DNA: TGTGCCAGTAGTATTTTACTATTAAGTAACAATGAGCAGTTCTTC. The chain carries TRBV19 and TRBJ2-1; D unclear. The CDR3 loop spans 15 amino acids. Trimming left V 3 bases short and J 5 bases short, with 14 bases between. Germline V CDR1 and CDR2: LNHDA, SQIVND (reference sequence).

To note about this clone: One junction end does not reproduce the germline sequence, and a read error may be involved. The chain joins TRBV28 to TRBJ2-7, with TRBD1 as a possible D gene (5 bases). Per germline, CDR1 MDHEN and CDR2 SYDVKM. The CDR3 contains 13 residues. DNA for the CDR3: TGTACCAGCAGTTACAGGTACTCCTACGAGCAGTACTTC. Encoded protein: CTSSYRYSYEQYF.

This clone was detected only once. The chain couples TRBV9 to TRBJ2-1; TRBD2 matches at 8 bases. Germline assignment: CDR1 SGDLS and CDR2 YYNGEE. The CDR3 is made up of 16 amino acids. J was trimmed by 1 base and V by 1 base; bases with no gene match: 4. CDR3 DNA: TGTGCCAGCAGCGTAAGCGGGAGCTTTTCCTACAATGAGCAGTTCTTC. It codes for CASSVSGSFSYNEQFF.

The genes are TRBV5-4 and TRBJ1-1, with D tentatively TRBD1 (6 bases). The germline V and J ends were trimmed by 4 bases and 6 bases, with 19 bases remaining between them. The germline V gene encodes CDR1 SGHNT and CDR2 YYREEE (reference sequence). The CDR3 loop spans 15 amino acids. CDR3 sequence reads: CASSPDFLGQPEAFF. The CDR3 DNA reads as TGTGCCAGCAGCCCGGACTTCCTCGGACAGCCTGAAGCTTTCTTT.

This chain's CDR3 is CASRGIGGVDTGELFF. In DNA, the CDR3 is TGTGCCAGCAGGGGGATAGGGGGAGTTGACACCGGGGAGCTGTTTTTT. The V and J genes are TRBV7-9 and TRBJ2-2; D possibly corresponds to TRBD1 (6 bases). This CDR3 spans 16 amino acids. Trimming took off 6 bases at V and 3 bases at J, with 17 bases between the two ends. Germline V lookup: CDR1 SEHNR, CDR2 FQNEAQ (reference sequence). Together with reference TRBV7-9 and TRBJ2-2, the CDR3 gives the full variable domain: DTGVSQNPRHKITKRGQNVTFRCDPISEHNRLYWYRQTLGQGPEFLTYFQNEAQLEKSRLLSDRFSAERPKGSFSTLEIQRTEQGDSAMYLCASRGIGGVDTGELFFGEGSRLTVL.

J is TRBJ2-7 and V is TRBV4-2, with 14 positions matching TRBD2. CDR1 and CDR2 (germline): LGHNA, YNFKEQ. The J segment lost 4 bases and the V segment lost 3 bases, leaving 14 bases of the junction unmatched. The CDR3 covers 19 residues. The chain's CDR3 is CASSQEGLAGGPATYEQYF. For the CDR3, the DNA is TGTGCCAGCAGCCAGGAAGGACTAGCGGGAGGCCCCGCGACATACGAGCAGTACTTC.

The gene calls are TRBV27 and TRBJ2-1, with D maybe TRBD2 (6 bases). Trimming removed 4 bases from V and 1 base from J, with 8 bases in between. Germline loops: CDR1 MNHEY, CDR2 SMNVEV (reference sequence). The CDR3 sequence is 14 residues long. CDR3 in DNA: TGTGCCAGCAGTTCGGGACTTTCCTACAATGAGCAGTTCTTC. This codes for CASSSGLSYNEQFF.

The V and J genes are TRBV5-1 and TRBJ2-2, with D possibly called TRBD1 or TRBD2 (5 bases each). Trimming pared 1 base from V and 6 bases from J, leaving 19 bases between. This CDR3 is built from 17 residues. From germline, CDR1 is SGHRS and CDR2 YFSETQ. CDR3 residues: CASSLRRTPRGPGELFF. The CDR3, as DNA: TGCGCCAGCAGCTTGAGGCGAACCCCGAGGGGTCCCGGGGAGCTGTTTTTT.

Written as DNA, the CDR3 is TGTGCCAGCAGTTTCGTGCGGGAGGGCCCCGAGCAGTACTTC. It specifies CASSFVREGPEQYF. This rearrangement joins TRBV27 to TRBJ2-7; 9 bases fit TRBD2. V lost 3 bases to trimming and J lost 6 bases; unmatched junction nucleotides: 6. There are 14 residues in the CDR3. The V gene's germline CDR1 is MNHEY and CDR2 SMNVEV (reference sequence).

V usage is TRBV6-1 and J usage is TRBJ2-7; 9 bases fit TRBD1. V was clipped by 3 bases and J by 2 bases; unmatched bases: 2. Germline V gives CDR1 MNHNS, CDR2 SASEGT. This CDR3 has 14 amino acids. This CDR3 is CASSEGDRAYEQYF. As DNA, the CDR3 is TGTGCCAGCAGTGAGGGGGACAGGGCCTACGAGCAGTACTTC.

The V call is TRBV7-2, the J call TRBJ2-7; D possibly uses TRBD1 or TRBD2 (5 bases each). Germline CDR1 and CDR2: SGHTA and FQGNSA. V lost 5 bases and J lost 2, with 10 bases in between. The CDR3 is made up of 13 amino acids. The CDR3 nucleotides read TGTGCCAGCAGCCCGCAGGGACCCTACGAGCAGTACTTC. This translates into CASSPQGPYEQYF.

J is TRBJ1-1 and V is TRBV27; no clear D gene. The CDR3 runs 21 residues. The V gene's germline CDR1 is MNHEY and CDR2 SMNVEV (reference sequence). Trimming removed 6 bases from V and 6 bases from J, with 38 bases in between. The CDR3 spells CASSSKTLPGFFPFEGAEAFF. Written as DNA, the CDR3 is TGTGCCAGCAGCTCCAAAACGCTTCCGGGGTTTTTCCCTTTCGAGGGCGCTGAAGCTTTCTTT.